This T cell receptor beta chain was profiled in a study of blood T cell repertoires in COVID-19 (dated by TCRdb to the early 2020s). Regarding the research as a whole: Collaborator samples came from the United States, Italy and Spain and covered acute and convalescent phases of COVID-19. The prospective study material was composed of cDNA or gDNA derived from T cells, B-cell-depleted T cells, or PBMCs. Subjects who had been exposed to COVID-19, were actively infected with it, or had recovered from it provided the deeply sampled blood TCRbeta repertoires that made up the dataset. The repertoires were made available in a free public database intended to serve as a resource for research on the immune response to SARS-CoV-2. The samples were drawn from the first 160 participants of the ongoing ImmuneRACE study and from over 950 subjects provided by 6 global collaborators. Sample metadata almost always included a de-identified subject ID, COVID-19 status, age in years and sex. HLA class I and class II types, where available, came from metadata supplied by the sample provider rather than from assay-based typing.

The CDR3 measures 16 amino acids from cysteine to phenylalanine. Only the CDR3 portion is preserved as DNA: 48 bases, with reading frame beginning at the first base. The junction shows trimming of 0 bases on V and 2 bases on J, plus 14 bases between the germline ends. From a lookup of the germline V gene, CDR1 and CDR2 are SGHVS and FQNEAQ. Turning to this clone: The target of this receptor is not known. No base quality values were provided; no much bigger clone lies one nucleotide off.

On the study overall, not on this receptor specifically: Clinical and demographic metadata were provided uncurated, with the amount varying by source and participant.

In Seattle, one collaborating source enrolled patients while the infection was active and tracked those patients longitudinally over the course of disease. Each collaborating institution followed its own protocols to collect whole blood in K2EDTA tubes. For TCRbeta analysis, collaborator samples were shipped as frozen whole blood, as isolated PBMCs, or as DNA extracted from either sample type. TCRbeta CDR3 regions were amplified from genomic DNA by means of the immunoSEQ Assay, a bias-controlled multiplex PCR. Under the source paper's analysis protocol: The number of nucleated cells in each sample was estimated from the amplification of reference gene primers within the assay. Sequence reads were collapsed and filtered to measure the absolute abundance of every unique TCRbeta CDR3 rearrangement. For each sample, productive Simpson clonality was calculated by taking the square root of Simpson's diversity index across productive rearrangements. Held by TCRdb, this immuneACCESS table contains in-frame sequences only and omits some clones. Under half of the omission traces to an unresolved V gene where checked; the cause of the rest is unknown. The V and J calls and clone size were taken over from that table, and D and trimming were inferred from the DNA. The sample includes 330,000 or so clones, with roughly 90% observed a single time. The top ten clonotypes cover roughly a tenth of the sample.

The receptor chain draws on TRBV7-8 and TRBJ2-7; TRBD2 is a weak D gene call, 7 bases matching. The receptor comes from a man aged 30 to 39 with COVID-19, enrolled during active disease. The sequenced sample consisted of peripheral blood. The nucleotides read TGTGCCAGCAGCTTAGCGGGGAGGGGGGCGGCCTACGAGCAGTACTTC. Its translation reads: CASSLAGRGAAYEQYF.